Listed below are T cell receptor beta chains from one sample, sequenced in a study of cytomegalovirus exposure and HLA in healthy donors. Sequencing used immunoSEQ multiplex PCR; TCRdb keeps in-frame clones, though not all of them. The sample lists 180,000 or so clones, 80% to 90% seen once, with about a tenth in the top ten. The sequencing input was PBMCs. The source of these receptors is a man between 18 and 35 years old in good health and CMV-seropositive. CDR3s include the opening cysteine and the closing phenylalanine or tryptophan. D genes are given only for firm matches. A row's size may be missing; if present it is once, few, many or a size class.

D: .; size: once; J: TRBJ2-3; V: TRBV18; CDR3: CASSPGGPGTDTQYF; DNA: TGTGCCAGCTCACCTGGGGGCCCGGGCACAGATACGCAGTATTTT
D: TRBD1; size: .; J: TRBJ2-5; V: TRBV19; CDR3: CASTPRGQGVQETQYF; DNA: TGTGCCAGTACCCCCCGGGGACAGGGGGTCCAAGAGACCCAGTACTTC
D: .; size: .; J: TRBJ2-4; V: TRBV5-1; CDR3: CASSLGDNNIQYF; DNA: TGCGCCAGCAGCTTGGGGGACAATAACATTCAGTACTTC
D: TRBD1; size: .; J: TRBJ1-2; V: TRBV11-2; CDR3: CASSLGTRQGANYGYTF; DNA: TGTGCCAGCAGCTTAGGGACTCGACAGGGGGCAAACTATGGCTACACCTTC
D: .; size: .; J: TRBJ2-2; V: TRBV9; CDR3: CASSVGARANTGELFF; DNA: TGTGCCAGCAGCGTAGGTGCCAGGGCGAACACCGGGGAGCTGTTTTTT
D: .; size: .; J: TRBJ1-1; V: TRBV5-4; CDR3: CASSLGGSMNTEAFF; DNA: TGTGCCAGCAGCTTGGGAGGTTCTATGAACACTGAAGCTTTCTTT
D: .; size: .; J: TRBJ2-5; V: TRBV19; CDR3: CASSEGESPKETQYF; DNA: TGTGCCAGTAGTGAGGGGGAGAGTCCTAAAGAGACCCAGTACTTC
D: .; size: .; J: TRBJ2-2; V: TRBV5-4; CDR3: CASSFPVNGELFF; DNA: TGTGCCAGCAGCTTCCCAGTTAACGGGGAGCTGTTTTTT
D: .; size: .; J: TRBJ2-7; V: TRBV30; CDR3: CAWSVLYEQYF; DNA: TGTGCCTGGAGTGTACTTTACGAGCAGTACTTC
D: .; size: .; J: TRBJ2-7; V: TRBV5-8; CDR3: CASSLAGRGVDEQYF; DNA: TGTGCCAGCAGCTTGGCGGGCAGGGGCGTCGACGAGCAGTACTTC
D: TRBD1; size: .; J: TRBJ2-5; V: TRBV19; CDR3: CASRSTGADETQYF; DNA: TGTGCCAGTAGATCCACAGGGGCGGATGAGACCCAGTACTTC
D: .; size: .; J: TRBJ2-3; V: TRBV29-1; CDR3: CSVTLGPDTQYF; DNA: TGCAGCGTTACACTGGGGCCAGATACGCAGTATTTT
D: .; size: .; J: TRBJ2-7; V: TRBV7-9; CDR3: CASSLGTSKNFPSSYEQYF; DNA: TGTGCCAGCAGCTTAGGGACATCGAAAAACTTCCCGAGCTCCTACGAGCAGTACTTC
D: TRBD1; size: .; J: TRBJ2-7; V: TRBV6-6; CDR3: CASRPIRTGAKYEQYF; DNA: TGTGCCAGCAGACCCATCCGGACAGGGGCAAAGTACGAGCAGTACTTC